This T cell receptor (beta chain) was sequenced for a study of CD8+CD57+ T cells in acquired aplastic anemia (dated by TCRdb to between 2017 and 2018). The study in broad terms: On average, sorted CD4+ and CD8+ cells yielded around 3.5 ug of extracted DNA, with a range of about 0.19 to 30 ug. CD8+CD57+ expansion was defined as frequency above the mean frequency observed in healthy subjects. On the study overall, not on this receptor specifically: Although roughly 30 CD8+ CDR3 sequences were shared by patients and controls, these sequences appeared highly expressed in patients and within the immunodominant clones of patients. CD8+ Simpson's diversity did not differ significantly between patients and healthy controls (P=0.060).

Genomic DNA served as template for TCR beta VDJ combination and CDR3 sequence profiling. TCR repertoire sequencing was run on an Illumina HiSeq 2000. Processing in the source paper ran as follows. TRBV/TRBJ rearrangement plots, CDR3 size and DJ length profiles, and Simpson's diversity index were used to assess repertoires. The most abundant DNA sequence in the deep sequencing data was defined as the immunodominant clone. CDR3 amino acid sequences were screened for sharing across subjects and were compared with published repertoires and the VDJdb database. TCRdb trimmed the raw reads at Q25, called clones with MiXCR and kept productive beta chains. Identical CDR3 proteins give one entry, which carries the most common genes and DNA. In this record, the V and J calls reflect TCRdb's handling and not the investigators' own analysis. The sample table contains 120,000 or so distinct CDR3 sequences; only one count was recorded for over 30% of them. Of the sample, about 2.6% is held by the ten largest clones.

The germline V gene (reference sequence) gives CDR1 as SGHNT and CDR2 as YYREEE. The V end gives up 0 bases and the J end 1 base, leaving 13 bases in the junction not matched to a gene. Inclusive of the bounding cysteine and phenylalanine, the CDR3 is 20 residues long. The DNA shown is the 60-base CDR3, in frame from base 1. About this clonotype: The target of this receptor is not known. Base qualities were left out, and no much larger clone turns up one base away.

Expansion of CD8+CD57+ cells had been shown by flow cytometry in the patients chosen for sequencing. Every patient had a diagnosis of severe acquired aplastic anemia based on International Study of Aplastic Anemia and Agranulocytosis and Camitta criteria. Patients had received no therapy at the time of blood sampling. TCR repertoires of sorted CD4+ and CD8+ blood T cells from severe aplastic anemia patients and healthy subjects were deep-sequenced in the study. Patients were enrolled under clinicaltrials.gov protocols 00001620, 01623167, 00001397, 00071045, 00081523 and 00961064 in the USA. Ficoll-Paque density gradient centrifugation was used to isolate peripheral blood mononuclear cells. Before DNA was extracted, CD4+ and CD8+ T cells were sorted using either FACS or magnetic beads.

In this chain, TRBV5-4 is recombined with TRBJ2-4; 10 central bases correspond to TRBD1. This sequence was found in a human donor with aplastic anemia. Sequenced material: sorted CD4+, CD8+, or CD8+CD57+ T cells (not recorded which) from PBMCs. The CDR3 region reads CASSLVPTGGNHMAKNIQYF. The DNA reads TGTGCCAGCAGCTTGGTCCCGACAGGGGGCAACCATATGGCCAAAAACATTCAGTACTTC. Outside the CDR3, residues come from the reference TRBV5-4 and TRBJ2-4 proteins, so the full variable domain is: ETGVTQSPTHLIKTRGQQVTLRCSSQSGHNTVSWYQQALGQGPQFIFQYYREEENGRGNFPPRFSGLQFPNYSSELNVNALELDDSALYLCASSLVPTGGNHMAKNIQYFGAGTRLSVL.